The 5 T cell receptor beta chains given below trace back to one sample, sequenced in a study of OX40 agonist ivuxolimab in advanced cancers. Assay used: immunoSEQ multiplex PCR; TCRdb lists only in-frame clones, some missing. This table has just over 14,000 clones, roughly 75% appearing once. The sequencing used CD4+ or CD8+ T cells sorted from blood, collected in a trial of the OX40 agonist ivuxolimab. The receptor set was obtained from an adult with an advanced solid tumor such as melanoma, head and neck, liver or kidney cancer.

The chain couples TRBV7-2 to TRBJ2-1; 11 positions match TRBD2. With V trimmed by 2 bases and J by 7 bases, 4 bases remained unmatched. The CDR3 consists of 15 residues. The V gene's germline CDR1 is SGHTA and CDR2 FQGNSA. This CDR3 is CASSLYTSGGNEQFF. CDR3 sequence (DNA): TGTGCCAGCAGCTTATATACTAGCGGGGGAAATGAGCAGTTCTTC.

V and J are TRBV30 and TRBJ2-3, with 9 bases identical to TRBD2. The V gene's germline CDR1 is GTSNPN and CDR2 SVGIG (reference sequence). There are 18 residues in the CDR3. V lost 2 bases, J lost 1 base, and 13 bases stayed unmatched. DNA for the CDR3: TGTGCCTGGAGTTTAGCGGGAGCAATGATTTCGCGCACAGATACGCAGTATTTT. Translation gives CAWSLAGAMISRTDTQYF.

Only a few counts were recorded for this clone. The CDR3 here is CASLPVLLGYGYTF. Written as DNA, the CDR3 is TGTGCCAGCCTACCCGTGCTGCTTGGCTATGGCTACACCTTC. The J gene is TRBJ1-2, the V gene TRBV7-9; D remains unclear. The V gene lost 8 bases and the J gene lost 4 bases, with 17 bases spanning the gap. The germline gives CDR1 SEHNR, CDR2 FQNEAQ (reference sequence). CDR3 size: 14 residues.

This rearrangement joins TRBV5-8 to TRBJ2-7; D may be TRBD2 (5 bases). Deletions cut 4 bases from V and 4 bases from J, with 27 bases between. This CDR3 comprises 18 residues. Per germline, CDR1 SGHTS and CDR2 YDEGEE. CDR3 sequence: CASSLYTDNSYERYEQYF. The CDR3 nucleotides are TGTGCCAGCAGCCTGTATACAGATAACTCCTACGAGCGGTACGAGCAGTACTTC. The entire variable domain, with the rest obtained from reference TRBV5-8 and TRBJ2-7, is as follows: EAGVTQSPTHLIKTRGQQATLRCSPISGHTSVYWYQQALGLGLQFLLWYDEGEERNRGNFPPRFSGRQFPNYSSELNVNALELEDSALYLCASSLYTDNSYERYEQYFGPGTRLTVT.

The rearrangement uses TRBV11-3 and TRBJ2-1, with TRBD2 matching over 9 bases. Germline CDR1 is SGHNT and CDR2 is YENEEA. Losses at the gene ends were 6 bases for V and 7 bases for J; bases not matched to a gene: 13. The CDR3 loop spans 16 amino acids. The CDR3 region has the DNA TGTGCCAGCAGTGGGGTGGCGGGAGGGCGTGGGAATGAGCAGTTCTTC. Translation gives CASSGVAGGRGNEQFF.